These T cell receptor beta chains were read from a single sample in a study of shared clonotypes between healthy human individuals. TCRdb keeps only in-frame clones here, not all; method: immunoSEQ multiplex PCR. The repertoire includes a few million clones, 85% to 95% of them detected once, and around 0.35% sits in the top ten. What was sequenced was naive CD4+ T cells from PBMCs. The receptors stem from a man between 18 and 35 years old in good health. Some clones in this sample may be carry-over from other donors' samples. Each CDR3 is given without its conserved first and last residue. Some rows mark clone size as missing; the rest say once, few, many or name a class of expanded clone.

>14|TRBV5-4|NA
ASSLAAGGGTDTQY
>13|TRBV7-3|NA
ASSLTGSGTYEQY
>11|TRBV7-3|few
ASSQQENTEAF
>12|TRBV19|NA
ASSIPVITGELF
>13|TRBV5-4|NA
ASSLETGRGHEQF
>13|TRBV18|NA
ASSLRGRLDQPQH
>15|TRBV7-9|NA
ASSLGSPWKEDEKLF
>14|TRBV27|NA
ASSPAQVLAKNIQY
>11|TRBV14|NA
ASSQGTNYGYT
>11|TRBV5-4|NA
ASSANREDIQY
>14|TRBV9|NA
ASSVGSGGPWYEQF
>13|TRBV11-2|NA
ASSSVRRNQETQY
>14|TRBV7-8|NA
ASSLHPDRDEDEAF
>13|TRBV27|once
ASSLLRGPPEKLF
>14|TRBV7-9|NA
ASSFGTSGSSGELF
>12|TRBV7-9|NA
ASRTARDTYEQY
>13|TRBV30|NA
AWSPLTGTSYEQY
>13|TRBV10-3|NA
AISPETTGSYGYT
>12|TRBV5-1|NA
ASSLLGVGTEAF
>9|TRBV20-1|NA
SAFGRVEQY
>11|TRBV27|NA
ASTTGGVMGYT
>11|TRBV5-1|NA
ASSLGMLAEQF
>13|TRBV7-2|NA
ASSPIRDRAPEQY
>11|TRBV19|NA
ASSISRNYGYT
>11|TRBV19|few
ASSPRQNQPQH
>11|TRBV11-2|once
ASSSGLGTEQF
>11|TRBV28|NA
AGSGGGNQPQH
>13|TRBV28|NA
ASSQGQASSYEQY
>14|TRBV9|NA
ASSPRTGYSGNTIY
>16|TRBV4-1|NA
ASSQGTSGSGESYEQY
>12|TRBV7-9|NA
ASNSLATQETQY
>14|TRBV9|NA
ASTLTGTYLTGELF
>12|TRBV5-1|NA
ASSFEPGTYGYT
>13|TRBV23-1|once
ASSHHIITKNIQY
>10|TRBV28|once
ASSVTVWEQF
>11|TRBV18|NA
ASSQRGDTEAF
>16|TRBV14|NA
ASSQPDRTHSSGNTIY
>13|TRBV5-1|NA
ASSPTSGYTDTQY
>19|TRBV28|NA
ASSLHGGMAGLASSTDTQY
>15|TRBV28|NA
ASSLRLAGGLHNEQF
>9|TRBV20-1|NA
SAQKQETQY
>14|TRBV11-2|NA
ASSFRRDIRSYEQY